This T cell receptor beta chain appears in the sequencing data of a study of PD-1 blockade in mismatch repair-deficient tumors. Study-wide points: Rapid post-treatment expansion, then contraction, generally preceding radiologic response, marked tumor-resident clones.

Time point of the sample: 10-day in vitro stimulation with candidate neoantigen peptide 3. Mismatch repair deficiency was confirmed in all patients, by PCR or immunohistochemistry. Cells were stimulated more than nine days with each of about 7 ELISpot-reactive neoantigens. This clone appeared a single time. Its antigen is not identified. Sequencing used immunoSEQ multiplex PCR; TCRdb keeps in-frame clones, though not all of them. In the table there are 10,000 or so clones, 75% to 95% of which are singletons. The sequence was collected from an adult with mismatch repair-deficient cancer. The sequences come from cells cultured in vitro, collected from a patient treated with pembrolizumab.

This chain's CDR3 is CASRIPGTYEQYF. The DNA for the CDR3 is TGTGCCAGTCGAATTCCAGGGACCTACGAGCAGTACTTC. The chain carries TRBV19 and TRBJ2-7, with D perhaps matching TRBD1 (5 bases). Germline loops: CDR1 LNHDA, CDR2 SQIVND (reference sequence). This CDR3 comprises 13 residues. V lost 8 bases and J lost 2, with 13 bases in between. Based on the CDR3 plus reference TRBV19 and TRBJ2-7, the full variable domain is DGGITQSPKYLFRKEGQNVTLSCEQNLNHDAMYWYRQDPGQGLRLIYYSQIVNDFQKGDIAEGYSVSREKKESFPLTVTSAQKNPTAFYLCASRIPGTYEQYFGPGTRLTVT.